This T cell receptor beta chain originates from a study of blood T cell repertoires in COVID-19. On the study more broadly: The United States, Italy and Spain were the sources of the acute and convalescent COVID-19 samples. PBMCs, B-cell-depleted T cells, or T cells were the source of the cDNA or gDNA that made up the material.

As processed by the authors: Amplification with reference gene primers provided the estimates of nucleated cell counts. Assay used: immunoSEQ multiplex PCR; TCRdb lists only in-frame clones, some missing. V and J calls and clone size follow that table, whereas D and trimming were derived from the DNA. In the table there are tens of thousands of clones, around 89% of which are singletons. The CDR3 is made up of 16 amino acids. The germline CDR1 and CDR2 sequences are LNHNV and YYDKDF (reference sequence). V was shortened by 5 bases and J by 4 bases, with 17 bases between the two germline ends. This clone showed up just once.

The sequence was collected from a woman aged 60 to 75 with acute or convalescent COVID-19. V gene TRBV15 combines with J gene TRBJ2-2, with D perhaps TRBD2 (6 bases). The sequencing sample was made of peripheral blood. CDR3 protein: CATSGPGVARTGELFF. The CDR3 DNA sequence: TGTGCCACCAGCGGTCCGGGGGTAGCCCGCACCGGGGAGCTGTTTTTT.